The 32 T cell receptor beta chains below come from one sample, sequenced in a study of T-cell reconstitution after alpha-beta-depleted transplantation in children. A TCRbeta library incorporating unique molecular identifiers was prepared. TCRdb passed the PCR reads through MiXCR, listing each CDR3 protein once. The sample holds some 530,000 distinct CDR3 sequences, 12% seen once. Specimen: PBMCs from the stem cell graft donor, collected from the stem cell graft. The receptors derive from a human donor who donated a stem cell graft to a child with combined immunodeficiency.

This clonotype has more than one count but fewer than ten. This sequence joins TRBV7-6 and TRBJ2-3; 13 bases are a match to TRBD2. The CDR3 sequence is 18 residues long. V trimming: 2 bases; J trimming: 3 bases; junction bases outside the gene matches: 8. Per germline, CDR1 SGHVS and CDR2 FNYEAQ. The CDR3 loop reads CASSLTSGRAPLTDTQYF. The CDR3 region has the DNA TGTGCCAGCAGCTTAACTAGCGGGAGGGCCCCCTTGACAGATACGCAGTATTTT.

This clonotype was observed a few times. The chain combines TRBV6-1 with TRBJ2-1, with 9 bases lining up with TRBD2. Germline V CDR1 and CDR2: MNHNS, SASEGT. The CDR3 covers 13 residues. V lost 7 bases and J lost 7; bases outside the gene matches: 5. The DNA of the CDR3 is TGTGCCAGCAAGGCGGGAGGGATAAATGAGCAGTTCTTC. Its protein product is CASKAGGINEQFF.

This clonotype was seen ten or more times. V and J are TRBV24-1 and TRBJ2-1; 8 bases map to TRBD2. J lost 4 bases, V lost 6 bases, and 7 bases had no gene match. CDR1 is KGHDR, CDR2 SFDVKD, per germline. The CDR3 is made up of 15 amino acids. The CDR3 is CATSPTSGPYNEQFF. CDR3 nucleotides: TGTGCCACCAGTCCCACTAGCGGACCTTACAATGAGCAGTTCTTC.

This chain uses TRBV20-1 with TRBJ2-7; D call uncertain. V gave up 5 bases and J gave up 4 bases, with 18 bases separating them. The CDR3 spans 14 residues. Germline lookup yields CDR1 DFQATT and CDR2 SNEGSKA (reference sequence). CDR3 DNA: TGCAGTGCTTTAAGCCCCCTCGATAAATACGAGCAGTACTTC. Amino acid sequence: CSALSPLDKYEQYF.

Ten or more counts support this clonotype. This chain links TRBV12-3 or TRBV12-4 with TRBJ1-1; no clear D. The CDR3 sequence is 14 residues long. The V end lost 2 bases, the J end lost 2 bases, and 9 bases lay between the germline ends. This chain's CDR3 is CASSLNPGNTEAFF. DNA of the CDR3: TGTGCCAGCAGTTTAAACCCAGGAAACACTGAAGCTTTCTTT.

This clonotype was observed a single time. A single base separates this from a much larger clone, so it may be a read error. The chain combines TRBV12-3 or TRBV12-4 with TRBJ2-1; 11 bases are a match to TRBD2. J gave up 6 bases and V 5 bases, and 6 bases lay outside the gene matches. The CDR3 runs to 15 residues. The CDR3 sequence is CASSMGLAACNEQFF. Here the CDR3 DNA reads TGTGCCAGCAGTATGGGACTAGCGGCATGCAATGAGCAGTTCTTC.

This chain uses TRBV12-3 or TRBV12-4 with TRBJ2-5, with 14 bases that match TRBD2. This CDR3 spans 18 amino acids. V shed 8 bases and J 1 base; nucleotides not matched to a gene: 12. CDR3 sequence (DNA): TGTGCCAGCTGTCCCGGACTAGCGGGGGGCCTCACCCAAGAGACCCAGTACTTC. Translating it yields CASCPGLAGGLTQETQYF.

The rearrangement uses TRBV5-6 and TRBJ2-1; the match to TRBD2 covers 9 bases. There are 16 residues in the CDR3. CDR1 and CDR2 (germline): SGHDT, YYEEEE. Unmatched junction bases numbered 11, after V lost 6 bases and J lost 4 bases. The CDR3 reads CASTRAGGHIYNEQFF. For the CDR3, the DNA is TGTGCCAGCACTCGAGCGGGGGGACACATTTACAATGAGCAGTTCTTC.

The chain recombines TRBV24-1 with TRBJ2-3; D may match TRBD1 or TRBD2 (7 bases each). Trimming cost V 0 bases and J 6 bases, with 15 bases left between them. The CDR3 consists of 16 residues. Germline CDR1 reads KGHDR; CDR2 reads SFDVKD. The DNA for the CDR3 is TGTGCCACCAGTGATTTGCCGAGCGGGACAGACGATACGCAGTATTTT. It is translated as CATSDLPSGTDDTQYF.

The chain recombines TRBV9 with TRBJ2-1, with D possibly TRBD2 on 5 matching bases. This CDR3 has 13 residues. The V end lost 2 bases, the J end lost 6 bases, and 9 bases lay between the germline ends. CDR1 is SGDLS, CDR2 YYNGEE, per germline. CDR3 region: CASSVFSGNEQFF. The CDR3 region has the DNA TGTGCCAGCAGCGTCTTCAGCGGCAATGAGCAGTTCTTC.

This clonotype was seen a handful of times. V gene TRBV6-2 or TRBV6-3 combines with J gene TRBJ2-1, with TRBD1 identical over 9 bases. Germline CDR1 is MNHEY and CDR2 is SVGEGT. CDR3 length: 20 residues. V lost 0 bases and J lost 0; bases outside the gene matches: 12. DNA for the CDR3: TGTGCCAGCAGTTACTCATACACGCACAGGGGGCCCCTCTCCTACAATGAGCAGTTCTTC. Its translation: CASSYSYTHRGPLSYNEQFF.

The chain uses TRBV9 and TRBJ2-1; possible D gene TRBD2, 5 bases. Trimming pared 4 bases from V and 8 bases from J, leaving 13 bases between. From germline, CDR1 is SGDLS and CDR2 YYNGEE. This CDR3 has 13 amino acids. DNA of the CDR3: TGTGCCAGCAGCCCCACGGGATGGCATGAGCAGTTCTTC. It encodes CASSPTGWHEQFF.

The chain joins TRBV11-2 to TRBJ1-4, with 8 bases that match TRBD1. The CDR3 runs to 19 residues. Unmatched junction bases numbered 13, after V lost 4 bases and J lost 0 bases. CDR1 is SGHAT, CDR2 FQNNGV, per germline. CDR3 loop: CASSSLRGQDIATNEKLFF. CDR3 DNA: TGTGCCAGCAGCTCCTTGCGGGGACAGGACATCGCAACTAATGAAAAACTGTTTTTT. Using reference TRBV11-2 and TRBJ1-4 for the parts outside the CDR3, the full variable domain is EAGVAQSPRYKIIEKRQSVAFWCNPISGHATLYWYQQILGQGPKLLIQFQNNGVVDDSQLPKDRFSAERLKGVDSTLKIQPAKLEDSAVYLCASSSLRGQDIATNEKLFFGSGTQLSVL.

This clonotype was recorded many times. This chain uses TRBV6-2 or TRBV6-3 with TRBJ2-2; 10 positions agree with TRBD1. Germline CDR1 and CDR2: MNHEY and SVGEGT. This CDR3 spans 18 amino acids. V was clipped by 6 bases and J by 3 bases; unmatched bases: 13. CDR3 DNA: TGTGCCAGCAGACCGGGACAGGGGTACCCGAACCACACCGGGGAGCTGTTTTTT. Protein sequence: CASRPGQGYPNHTGELFF.

At least ten counts were recorded for this clonotype. CDR3 sequence (DNA): TGCAGCGTTGCCGGGGAGGGGACTGAGCAGTTCTTC. This encodes CSVAGEGTEQFF. The J gene is TRBJ2-1, the V gene TRBV29-1; 7 bases agree with TRBD2. The CDR3 extends over 12 amino acids. The germline CDR1 and CDR2 sequences are SQVTM and ANQGSEA. V lost 4 bases to trimming and J lost 9 bases; unmatched junction nucleotides: 6.

This clonotype was counted ten times or more. The V gene is TRBV5-1, the J gene TRBJ2-7, with D hard to call. This CDR3 comprises 13 residues. Trimming pared 0 bases from V and 2 bases from J, leaving 6 bases between. Germline V gene sequence: CDR1 SGHRS, CDR2 YFSETQ. CDR3 protein: CASSLERAYEQYF. The CDR3 DNA sequence: TGCGCCAGCAGCTTGGAAAGGGCCTACGAGCAGTACTTC.

This clonotype was seen repeatedly, ten times or more. The CDR3 loop reads CSVEGGLLNIQETQYF. DNA of the CDR3: TGCAGCGTTGAAGGGGGGCTCCTGAACATCCAAGAGACCCAGTACTTC. J is TRBJ2-5 and V is TRBV29-1; TRBD1 might be the D (6 bases). Per germline, CDR1 SQVTM and CDR2 ANQGSEA. This CDR3 comprises 16 residues. V lost 1 base to trimming and J lost 1 base, with 16 bases between them. Filled out from reference TRBV29-1 and TRBJ2-5, the complete variable domain reads SAVISQKPSRDICQRGTSLTIQCQVDSQVTMMFWYRQQPGQSLTLIATANQGSEATYESGFVIDKFPISRPNLTFSTLTVSNMSPEDSSIYLCSVEGGLLNIQETQYFGPGTRLLVL.

The table lists this clonotype with a few counts. The V and J genes are TRBV6-2 or TRBV6-3 and TRBJ2-1; D call uncertain. Deletions cut 7 bases from V and 3 bases from J, with 19 bases between. Germline loops: CDR1 MNHEY, CDR2 SVGEGT. The CDR3 consists of 16 residues. Here the CDR3 reads CASTLVGRAIYNEQFF. Written as DNA, the CDR3 is TGTGCCAGCACCCTGGTTGGTCGGGCCATCTACAATGAGCAGTTCTTC.

This clonotype was counted only a few times. The V gene is TRBV4-2, the J gene TRBJ2-7; tentatively, D is TRBD2 (7 bases). The germline V gene has CDR1 LGHNA and CDR2 YNFKEQ. The V end lost 1 base, the J end lost 2 bases, and 18 bases lay between the germline ends. This CDR3 is 17 amino acids long. The CDR3 region has the DNA TGTGCCAGCAGCCAAGTTGGCGCGGGGGCAATGCCCTACGAGCAGTACTTC. Translation: CASSQVGAGAMPYEQYF.

This clonotype came up a few times. The CDR3 DNA follows: TGTGCCAGCAGCTGGGGACTAGCGGTAACAGATACGCAGTATTTT. It is translated as CASSWGLAVTDTQYF. The V gene is TRBV5-6, the J gene TRBJ2-3; 11 bases line up with TRBD2. The CDR3 length is 15 residues. With 3 bases clipped from V and 3 bases from J, the junction kept 3 bases outside the gene matches. CDR1 and CDR2 (germline): SGHDT, YYEEEE.

This clonotype showed up just a few times. The chain recombines TRBV6-5 with TRBJ2-3; no clear D. The CDR3 sequence is 14 residues long. V gave up 3 bases and J gave up 2 bases, with 9 bases separating them. CDR1 MNHEY and CDR2 SVGAGI come from the germline V gene. The CDR3 region is CASSYTGFTDTQYF. CDR3 sequence (DNA): TGTGCCAGCAGTTATACTGGATTCACAGATACGCAGTATTTT.

This clonotype was observed a handful of times. This chain connects TRBV4-3 to TRBJ2-7, with TRBD1 identical over 7 bases. CDR1 is LGHNA, CDR2 YSLEER, per germline. The ends lost 0 bases at V and 7 bases at J; junction bases unmatched: 9. The CDR3 runs to 15 residues. The CDR3 DNA sequence: TGCGCCAGCAGCCAAGATCGAGCAGGGGGTGGGGAGCAGTACTTC. Protein product: CASSQDRAGGGEQYF.

This clonotype appeared many times. This sequence joins TRBV4-3 and TRBJ2-2, with D possibly TRBD1 on 6 matching bases. The CDR3 loop spans 14 amino acids. Per germline, CDR1 LGHNA and CDR2 YSLEER. Trimming cost V 4 bases and J 8 bases, with 14 bases left between them. CDR3 DNA sequence: TGCGCCAGCAGCCTCGGCAGGGGATCTGGGGAGCTGTTTTTT. It specifies CASSLGRGSGELFF.

The chain couples TRBV9 to TRBJ2-7; D not resolved. The CDR3 is 13 residues long. The germline CDR1 and CDR2 sequences are SGDLS and YYNGEE. V lost 0 bases and J lost 6, with 10 bases in between. The CDR3 coding sequence is TGTGCCAGCAGCGTAGAACTTGTCTCCGAGCAGTACTTC. Protein product: CASSVELVSEQYF.

This clonotype has just a few counts. The genes are TRBV27 and TRBJ1-2, with D perhaps matching TRBD1 (6 bases). The CDR3 has 13 residues. Trimming stripped 7 bases from V and 7 bases from J, with 16 bases between. Germline V gene sequence: CDR1 MNHEY, CDR2 SMNVEV (reference sequence). The CDR3 DNA is TGTGCCAGCACCCTCCGGACAGAGTTTGGCTACACCTTC. This translates into CASTLRTEFGYTF.

The chain uses TRBV12-3 or TRBV12-4 and TRBJ1-4; 7 bases match TRBD1. This CDR3 is 15 amino acids long. With V trimmed by 6 bases and J by 2 bases, 6 bases remained unmatched. The CDR3 is CASRGTGATNEKLFF. CDR3 nucleotide sequence: TGTGCCAGCAGAGGTACAGGGGCGACTAATGAAAAACTGTTTTTT.

This clonotype was counted only a few times. Here the CDR3 reads CASSQDGTSGGNEQFF. The CDR3 region has the DNA TGTGCCAGCAGCCAAGATGGGACTAGCGGGGGGAATGAGCAGTTCTTC. The V call is TRBV4-2, the J call TRBJ2-1, with TRBD2 matching 15 bases. CDR1 is LGHNA, CDR2 YNFKEQ, per germline. CDR3 length: 16 residues. J gave up 7 bases and V 0 bases, and 1 base lay outside the gene matches.

The chain's CDR3 is CASRTGIEKLFF. CDR3 DNA: TGTGCCAGCAGGACAGGGATTGAAAAACTGTTTTTT. V and J are TRBV28 and TRBJ1-4, with TRBD1 matching over 7 bases. Per germline, CDR1 MDHEN and CDR2 SYDVKM. The CDR3 has 12 amino acids. J gave up 7 bases and V 6 bases, and 2 bases lay outside the gene matches.

The chain recombines TRBV20-1 with TRBJ2-7; 8 bases fit TRBD1. The germline CDR1 and CDR2 sequences are DFQATT and SNEGSKA (reference sequence). V lost 4 bases to trimming and J lost 3 bases; unmatched junction nucleotides: 8. This CDR3 is 14 amino acids long. The CDR3: CSANSAGQVYEQYF. As DNA, the CDR3 is TGCAGTGCTAATTCCGCGGGACAGGTCTACGAGCAGTACTTC.

There are many counts of this clonotype. V gene TRBV12-3 or TRBV12-4 combines with J gene TRBJ2-7; the D is unclear. V lost 5 bases and J lost 3, with 8 bases in between. The CDR3 covers 12 residues. Here the CDR3 reads CASSKLNYEQYF. DNA of the CDR3: TGTGCCAGCAGTAAGTTGAACTACGAGCAGTACTTC.

The J gene is TRBJ2-2, the V gene TRBV3-1; no reliable D call. Germline lookup yields CDR1 LGHDT and CDR2 YNNKEL (reference sequence). V shed 1 base and J shed 3 bases, with 9 bases lying between them. The CDR3 loop spans 15 amino acids. CDR3 sequence (DNA): TGTGCCAGCAGCCAAGTCGTAGAATACACCGGGGAGCTGTTTTTT. It codes for CASSQVVEYTGELFF.

This clonotype occurred many times. The rearrangement links TRBV6-2 or TRBV6-3 to TRBJ1-5; no definite D call. Germline CDR1 reads MNHEY; CDR2 reads SVGEGT. Trimming left V 0 bases short and J 2 bases short, with 14 bases between. This CDR3 is built from 17 residues. The CDR3, as DNA: TGTGCCAGCAGTTACTCGGCCAGCCGTATGGGCAATCAGCCCCAGCATTTT. Protein: CASSYSASRMGNQPQHF.